This T cell receptor beta chain originates from a study of early T cells in non-severe SARS-CoV-2 infection. Study observations and caveats: Clonotype matching in VDJdb favored anti-spike CD8 responses and did not capture private and CD4 specificities.

On this clonotype: Its antigen is as yet unknown. One junction end does not reproduce the germline sequence, and a read error may be involved.

Attachment of unique molecular identifiers to individual cDNA molecules was performed. TCRdb used MiXCR to reprocess the 5' RACE reads, holding one entry per CDR3 protein. Counted here are tens of thousands of distinct CDR3 sequences, about 15% occurring once; the ten biggest clones make up less than 6%. The CDR3 is 19 residues long. The V and J genes are TRBV12-3 or TRBV12-4 and TRBJ2-2; 11 nucleotides agree with TRBD1. The receptor was derived from an adult who was a healthcare worker with PCR-confirmed SARS-CoV-2 infection or an uninfected control (not recorded which). Sequenced input: whole blood. Here the CDR3 DNA reads TGTGCCGGCAGTCTGTACAGCTGGGACAGGGGGGCGAACACCGGGGAGCTGTTTTTT. It is translated as CAGSLYSWDRGANTGELFF.